These 25 T cell receptor beta chains originate from one sample sequenced in a study of STAT3 mutations in large granular lymphocyte leukemia. Sequenced by immunoSEQ multiplex PCR; TCRdb stores in-frame clones only, minus some. The sample includes roughly 10,000 clones, roughly 90% of them seen just once. Their recognized antigens are unknown. General study points: Every T-cell large granular lymphocyte leukemia patient had at least one immunodominant TCR beta clonotype.

The sequencing input was peripheral blood mononuclear cells. The receptor set was obtained from a man aged 55 to 70 with T-cell large granular lymphocyte leukemia. Some clones in this sample may be carry-over from other donors' samples.

V is TRBV20-1 and J is TRBJ1-2, with D uncertain. This CDR3 contains 11 residues. Germline lookup yields CDR1 DFQATT and CDR2 SNEGSKA (reference sequence). The germline V and J ends were trimmed by 4 bases and 7 bases, with 10 bases remaining between them. CDR3 protein: CSATRGRGYTF. The CDR3 region has the DNA TGCAGTGCTACCAGAGGTCGTGGCTACACCTTC.

J is TRBJ1-6 and V is TRBV28; D gene ambiguous. Germline CDR1 MDHEN, CDR2 SYDVKM. The CDR3 extends over 15 amino acids. Trimming removed 6 bases from V and 6 bases from J, with 15 bases in between. The CDR3 sequence: CASSSPSEANSPLHF. DNA of the CDR3: TGTGCCAGCAGCTCCCCGAGCGAGGCTAATTCACCCCTCCACTTT.

The CDR3 loop is CASSLRAGEAFF. DNA for the CDR3: TGTGCCAGCAGCTTAAGGGCAGGGGAAGCTTTCTTT. V gene TRBV7-2 combines with J gene TRBJ1-1; a weak D match, TRBD1 (5 bases). V gave up 2 bases and J gave up 8 bases, with 9 bases separating them. The CDR3 consists of 12 residues. CDR1 and CDR2 from the germline V gene are SGHTA and FQGNSA.

This chain connects TRBV6-5 to TRBJ1-4; TRBD1 matches 8 bases. V shed 4 bases, J shed 8 bases, and the junction held 6 bases outside the gene matches. The CDR3 spans 14 residues. Germline lookup yields CDR1 MNHEY and CDR2 SVGAGI. CDR3 bases: TGTGCCAGCAGTTTCGGACAGGGAGGCGAAAAACTGTTTTTT. Its protein product is CASSFGQGGEKLFF.

The chain has TRBV9 and TRBJ2-3; 9 bases are a match to TRBD2. CDR1 is SGDLS, CDR2 YYNGEE, per germline. CDR3 length: 15 residues. V dropped 0 bases and J dropped 7; count of bases not matched to a gene: 6. CDR3 DNA sequence: TGTGCCAGCAGCGTAGGGAGTCTAGCGGGGAATACGCAGTATTTT. This sequence encodes CASSVGSLAGNTQYF.

In DNA form, the CDR3 reads TGCGCCAGCAGCATGGACGAGTTGGCCCAGTACTTC. Protein: CASSMDELAQYF. This chain uses TRBV5-1 with TRBJ2-5; D is uncertain. The V end was cut by 4 bases, the J end by 9 bases, with 13 bases between. Germline V gene data show CDR1 as SGHRS and CDR2 as YFSETQ. There are 12 residues in the CDR3.

V gene TRBV30 combines with J gene TRBJ1-2, with D perhaps TRBD1 (5 bases). Germline CDR1 is GTSNPN and CDR2 is SVGIG (reference sequence). The V end lost 3 bases, the J end lost 1 base, and 12 bases lay between the germline ends. CDR3 length: 14 residues. In nucleotides, the CDR3 is TGTGCCTGGAGAGGTTCAGGGCTTAACTATGGCTACACCTTC. This encodes CAWRGSGLNYGYTF. Looking up the rest from reference TRBV30 and TRBJ1-2 gives the full variable domain: SQTIHQWPATLVQPVGSPLSLECTVEGTSNPNLYWYRQAAGRGLQLLFYSVGIGQISSEVPQNLSASRPQDRQFILSSKKLLLSDSGFYLCAWRGSGLNYGYTFGSGTRLTVV.

This clone is a singleton in its sample. This rearrangement joins TRBV27 to TRBJ1-2; 7 bases map to TRBD1. The CDR3 has 15 amino acids. Germline V lookup: CDR1 MNHEY, CDR2 SMNVEV (reference sequence). The trim removed 1 base at V and 3 bases at J, leaving 5 bases unmatched. The chain's CDR3 is CASSLLRGQHYGYTF. CDR3 DNA: TGTGCCAGCAGTTTATTACGGGGACAGCACTATGGCTACACCTTC.

The chain links TRBV5-1 to TRBJ2-7; TRBD2 might be the D (6 bases). Trimming removed 3 bases at V and 2 bases at J, with 12 bases between. Germline assignment: CDR1 SGHRS and CDR2 YFSETQ. This CDR3 comprises 14 residues. The CDR3 loop is CASSWRDGAYEQYF. The CDR3 region has the DNA TGCGCCAGCAGCTGGCGGGACGGAGCCTACGAGCAGTACTTC.

The genes are TRBV4-1 and TRBJ1-1; TRBD1 matches at 7 bases. CDR3 length equals 16 residues. With 5 bases clipped from V and 1 base from J, the junction kept 10 bases outside the gene matches. The germline CDR1 and CDR2 sequences are MGHRA and YSYEKL. The CDR3 nucleotides read TGCGCCAGCAGCGGTGAAGGGGGCGCCCGGAACACTGAAGCTTTCTTT. It is translated as CASSGEGGARNTEAFF.

The chain uses TRBV10-2 and TRBJ2-3; a weak D match, TRBD2 (6 bases). The length of the CDR3 is 13 residues. With 6 bases removed from V and 1 base from J, the gap between germline ends came to 8 bases. Germline V gives CDR1 WSHSY, CDR2 SAAADI. This chain's CDR3 is CASRREGTDTQYF. The CDR3 coding sequence is TGCGCCAGCAGAAGGGAGGGCACAGATACGCAGTATTTT.

This clone has just one count. A junction boundary mismatches the germline segment, possibly from a read error. The rearrangement joins TRBV5-1 to TRBJ2-2, with 7 bases fitting TRBD2. The germline CDR1 and CDR2 sequences are SGHRS and YFSETQ. This CDR3 has 15 residues. CDR3 protein: CASSLEGRVYGELFF. CDR3 bases: TGCGCCAGCAGTTTGGAGGGGAGGGTCTACGGGGAGCTGTTTTTT.

As to this clone: The junction departs from germline at one end; a sequencing error may be responsible. The chain uses TRBV28 and TRBJ2-7; D gene ambiguous. CDR1 is MDHEN, CDR2 SYDVKM, per germline. The CDR3 sequence is 13 residues long. The CDR3 reads CASSLDSDRGSNF. In DNA, the CDR3 is TGTGCCAGCAGTTTAGACTCCGACCGTGGCTCGAACTTC.

The CDR3 sequence is CSVGIEGAYEQYF. The CDR3 DNA reads as TGCAGCGTAGGGATTGAGGGTGCCTACGAGCAGTACTTC. The chain carries TRBV29-1 and TRBJ2-7; a possible D gene is TRBD2 (5 bases). The germline V gene encodes CDR1 SQVTM and CDR2 ANQGSEA. There are 13 residues in the CDR3. Trimming removed 6 bases from V and 2 bases from J, with 14 bases in between.

The V gene is TRBV5-1, the J gene TRBJ1-2; 7 positions match TRBD1. This CDR3 region has 14 residues. Germline assignment: CDR1 SGHRS and CDR2 YFSETQ. The V segment lost 4 bases and the J segment 4 bases; nucleotides outside the gene matches: 7. For the CDR3, the DNA is TGCGCCAGCAGCGCCCCTGACAGGGTCTATGGCTACACCTTC. It translates to CASSAPDRVYGYTF.

The chain links TRBV30 to TRBJ2-5, with D tentatively TRBD2 (6 bases). The V gene lost 6 bases and the J gene lost 1 base, with 12 bases spanning the gap. Germline V gene sequence: CDR1 GTSNPN, CDR2 SVGIG (reference sequence). The CDR3 covers 13 residues. The CDR3 protein is CACTGVLQETQYF. For the CDR3, the DNA is TGTGCCTGCACGGGGGTACTCCAAGAGACCCAGTACTTC.

This clone was observed a single time. This chain connects TRBV5-4 to TRBJ2-5, with D perhaps TRBD1 (5 bases). V lost 4 bases and J lost 3, with 16 bases in between. The germline V gene has CDR1 SGHNT and CDR2 YYREEE (reference sequence). This CDR3 is 15 amino acids long. This CDR3 reads CASSPAAGPKETQYF. CDR3 DNA: TGTGCCAGCAGCCCTGCAGCAGGGCCGAAAGAGACCCAGTACTTC. Together with reference TRBV5-4 and TRBJ2-5, the CDR3 gives the full variable domain: ETGVTQSPTHLIKTRGQQVTLRCSSQSGHNTVSWYQQALGQGPQFIFQYYREEENGRGNFPPRFSGLQFPNYSSELNVNALELDDSALYLCASSPAAGPKETQYFGPGTRLLVL.

This chain links TRBV29-1 with TRBJ1-2; D is perhaps TRBD1 (6 bases). CDR1 is SQVTM and CDR2 is ANQGSEA in the germline V gene. The length of the CDR3 is 13 residues. V was pared by 1 base and J by 7 bases, with 13 bases between. The CDR3 is CSVEGPGAAGYTF. For the CDR3, the DNA is TGCAGCGTTGAAGGTCCGGGGGCGGCTGGCTACACCTTC.

The V and J genes are TRBV11-2 and TRBJ2-7; D gene ambiguous. Germline loops: CDR1 SGHAT, CDR2 FQNNGV. The CDR3 is made up of 12 amino acids. V was cut by 5 bases and J by 2 bases, with 7 bases left in between. CDR3 in amino acids: CASSPGPYEQYF. Written as DNA, the CDR3 is TGTGCCAGCAGCCCTGGGCCCTACGAGCAGTACTTC.

The genes are TRBV30 and TRBJ2-5; D is uncertain. The V gene lost 4 bases and the J gene lost 3 bases, with 6 bases spanning the gap. Germline lookup yields CDR1 GTSNPN and CDR2 SVGIG (reference sequence). The CDR3 length is 11 residues. This CDR3 is CAWKREETQYF. CDR3 nucleotides: TGTGCCTGGAAACGGGAAGAGACCCAGTACTTC.

This chain links TRBV7-9 with TRBJ1-2; no clear D. V shed 5 bases and J shed 4 bases, with 14 bases lying between them. Looked up from germline, CDR1 is SEHNR and CDR2 is FQNEAQ (reference sequence). This CDR3 contains 14 residues. The CDR3 reads CASSVLSGGYGYTF. The CDR3 coding sequence is TGTGCCAGCAGCGTCCTAAGCGGAGGCTATGGCTACACCTTC. Using reference TRBV7-9 and TRBJ1-2 for the parts outside the CDR3, the full variable domain is DTGVSQNPRHKITKRGQNVTFRCDPISEHNRLYWYRQTLGQGPEFLTYFQNEAQLEKSRLLSDRFSAERPKGSFSTLEIQRTEQGDSAMYLCASSVLSGGYGYTFGSGTRLTVV.

J is TRBJ1-6 and V is TRBV6-1; 8 bases line up with TRBD1. The CDR3 covers 15 residues. Germline CDR1 is MNHNS and CDR2 is SASEGT. The junction had 7 bases not matched to a gene; V was cut back by 3 bases and J by 9 bases. The DNA for the CDR3 is TGTGCCAGCAGTGATACCCACAGGGGGAGTTCACCCCTCCACTTT. Its protein is CASSDTHRGSSPLHF.

The rearrangement links TRBV28 to TRBJ1-1; D may be TRBD1 (5 bases). CDR3 size: 14 residues. The germline gives CDR1 MDHEN, CDR2 SYDVKM. V shed 2 bases and J shed 5 bases, with 12 bases lying between them. The CDR3: CASSLEGIKTEAFF. The CDR3 DNA is TGTGCCAGCAGTTTAGAGGGGATTAAAACTGAAGCTTTCTTT.

The chain has TRBV9 and TRBJ2-3; 8 bases fit TRBD2. The CDR3 covers 14 residues. J was trimmed by 8 bases and V by 0 bases; bases with no gene match: 5. Looked up from germline, CDR1 is SGDLS and CDR2 is YYNGEE. CDR3 loop: CASSVAGGEGTQYF. CDR3 coding DNA: TGTGCCAGCAGCGTAGCGGGAGGGGAGGGTACGCAGTATTTT.

CDR3 amino acids: CASSLIGYEQYF. CDR3 in DNA: TGCGCCAGCAGCTTGATTGGGTACGAGCAGTACTTC. The chain links TRBV5-1 to TRBJ2-7; no definite D call. CDR1 is SGHRS, CDR2 YFSETQ, per germline. This CDR3 comprises 12 residues. V was shortened by 1 base and J by 4 bases, with 6 bases between the two germline ends.